Included here is one T cell receptor beta chain sequence, with context. Its antigen is as yet unknown. The sample is drawn from a study of beta chain features in type 1 diabetes. Study results and limitations: Possibly, sequencing cDNA over-represented cells that had high TCR expression levels. Moderate but significant shortening of TCRB CDR3s was recorded in all four CD4+ subsets from Type 1 diabetes patients.

Since all of the isolated RNA was reverse transcribed, expressed TCRB transcripts were what got sequenced. Profiling relied on immunoSEQ multiplex PCR, and the TCRdb table lists in-frame clones only, not all of them. The sample has about 160,000 clones; roughly 60% are singletons. The CDR3 is 13 amino acids. Germline lookup yields CDR1 SGHTA and CDR2 FQGNSA. Trimming cost V 1 base and J 5 bases, with 8 bases left between them. V usage is TRBV7-2 and J usage is TRBJ1-1, with a possible D match to TRBD1 (5 bases). This receptor was obtained from a man younger than 40 with type 1 diabetes. The source material was naive CD4+ T cells from blood. The CDR3 sequence: CASSLEAGTEAFF. CDR3 nucleotides: TGTGCCAGCAGCTTAGAAGCAGGGACTGAAGCTTTCTTT. Full variable domain (rest looked up from reference TRBV7-2 and TRBJ1-1): GAGVSQSPSNKVTEKGKDVELRCDPISGHTALYWYRQSLGQGLEFLIYFQGNSAPDKSGLPSDRFSAERTGGSVSTLTIQRTQQEDSAVYLCASSLEAGTEAFFGQGTRLTVV.